This T cell receptor beta chain was identified during a study of blood T cell repertoires in COVID-19. Study summary: Sources were T cells, B-cell-depleted T cells, or PBMCs; the material itself was cDNA or gDNA.

Some clones are missing from TCRdb's copy, which holds only in-frame ones; the method was immunoSEQ multiplex PCR. The repertoire holds approximately 350,000 clones, with roughly 90% as singletons. The germline gives CDR1 MDHEN, CDR2 SYDVKM. V lost 6 bases and J 3 bases, leaving 11 bases between the germline ends. CDR3 length equals 13 residues. This chain joins TRBV28 and TRBJ1-1, with unresolved D. Sequencing was performed on peripheral blood. This TCR was sampled from a woman younger than 45 with COVID-19, enrolled during active disease. The CDR3 region is CASRTNGYTEAFF. The CDR3 region has the DNA TGTGCCAGCAGAACTAACGGGTACACTGAAGCTTTCTTT.